Here is one TCR beta chain with its context. Its antigen is unidentified. The same CDR3 also results from other DNA sequences found in this sample. TCRdb's table, derived via immunoSEQ multiplex PCR, lists solely in-frame clones and lacks some. The table records 95,000 to 150,000 clones, roughly 90% of them present only once. Germline V gene lookup returns CDR1 SGHNT and CDR2 YENEEA. Between the trimmed V and J ends, which lost 2 bases and 0 bases, there was a span of 6 bases. The CDR3 has 14 amino acids. This specimen belongs to a study of T cell responses to AZD1222 COVID-19 vaccine. Study-level results: Variant regions that are unmutated are reportedly the target of nearly half of spike-specific TCRs. Donor demographics were predominantly white British with a female majority; clonal diversity may be underestimated. The number of AZD1222 recipients seropositive at baseline was only 5 to 7.

This receptor was taken from an adult in good health. The rearrangement uses TRBV11-3 and TRBJ2-3; D gene unclear. The input for sequencing was peripheral blood, taken on day 0 of AZD1222 vaccination. The DNA of the CDR3 is TGTGCCAGCAGCTTAACCTCTAGCACAGATACGCAGTATTTT. Translation gives CASSLTSSTDTQYF.